This T cell receptor (beta chain) stems from a study of blood T cell repertoires in COVID-19 (dated by TCRdb to 2020 to 2022). With regard to the full study: Samples from collaborators originated in the United States, Italy and Spain and spanned both the acute and convalescent phases of COVID-19. Where HLA class I and class II types were available, the types were taken from metadata supplied by the sample provider, not from assay-based typing. The sample metadata nearly always contained a de-identified subject ID, COVID-19 status, age in years and sex. The samples were drawn from two sources: the first 160 participants of the ongoing ImmuneRACE study, and fewer than 1,500 subjects contributed by 6 global collaborators. The material from the prospective study consisted of cDNA or gDNA derived from T cells, B-cell-depleted T cells, or PBMCs. The dataset comprised deeply sampled blood TCRbeta repertoires from subjects exposed to, actively infected with, or recovered from COVID-19. The repertoires were made available in a free public database intended to serve as a resource for research on the immune response to SARS-CoV-2.

CDR1 and CDR2, per the germline V gene (reference sequence), are SGHNT and YYREEE. From cysteine to phenylalanine, the CDR3 is 14 amino acids long. Only the CDR3 region is kept as DNA, spanning 42 bases read in frame from base 1. Ends trimmed: V by 4 bases, J by 2 bases; bases unmatched to a gene: 6. The research as a whole found: The quantity of clinical and demographic metadata differed by source and by participant and was supplied without curation.

Participants in the prospective study were enrolled through a virtual design, were aged about 18 to 100 years, and lived in about two dozen United States geographic areas. In the prospective study, participants were assigned to cohorts based on the clinical history participants reported in a screening survey and a study questionnaire. Recovered participants in ImmuneRACE Cohort 3 were defined by two consecutive negative NP/OP PCR tests, clearance by a healthcare professional, or resolution of symptoms. In the prospective study, mobile phlebotomists collected whole blood, serum and a nasopharyngeal or oropharyngeal swab from each participant. Participants in the prospective study had the option to provide additional blood draws and questionnaires over an approximately two-month period. Before DNA extraction, prospective study blood samples were shipped either frozen or at room temperature. TCRbeta CDR3 regions were amplified from genomic DNA using the immunoSEQ Assay, a bias-controlled multiplex PCR. As for how the authors treated the data: Nucleated cell counts per sample were estimated from amplification of reference gene primers within the assay. To quantify the absolute abundance of each unique TCRbeta CDR3 rearrangement, sequence reads were collapsed and filtered. Productive Simpson clonality was computed per sample as the square root of Simpson's diversity index over productive rearrangements. The table was pulled from immuneACCESS by TCRdb, which kept in-frame rearrangements only. Such tables lose some clones; where checked, under half of the loss comes from unresolved V genes, and the rest has no known cause. That table gives V, J and clone size, and the DNA gave D and trimming. This sample gives 190,000 or so clones in total; 85% of them show up just once. The ten largest make up around a sixth of the sample.

In regard to this clone: Its antigen specificity is not known. No base qualities exist here, and no much larger clone lies one base off it.

The rearranged segments are TRBV5-4 and TRBJ2-7; the junction holds 7 bases that match TRBD1. The origin of this receptor is a middle-aged man who had recovered from COVID-19. Sequencing was performed on PBMCs or T cells enriched from blood (not recorded which). The DNA reads as follows: TGTGCCAGCAGCGCGACCGGGACAGCCTACGAGCAGTACTTC. Its translation is CASSATGTAYEQYF.